This is a list of T cell receptor beta chains from one sample in a study of T cell responses to AZD1222 COVID-19 vaccine. Method: immunoSEQ multiplex PCR; TCRdb's copy keeps in-frame clones and lacks some. This sample has approximately 50,000 clones, with approximately 85% found just once. The sequencing here drew on peripheral blood, taken on day 0 of MenACWY control vaccination. Receptors were obtained from an adult in good health. The CDR3 runs from the conserved cysteine through the conserved F or W. The D gene is left open where the match is weak. Clone size is not always given. Where it is, it says once, few, many or a class for expanded clones.

size	V	D	J	CDR3	DNA
-	TRBV9	-	TRBJ2-3	CASSVSGLSTDTQYF	TGTGCCAGCAGCGTAAGCGGTCTCAGCACAGATACGCAGTATTTT
-	TRBV27	TRBD2	TRBJ2-7	CASSQDSGRGEQYF	TGTGCCAGCAGTCAGGATAGCGGGAGGGGCGAGCAGTACTTC
-	TRBV18	-	TRBJ2-5	CASSAGPPVETQYF	TGTGCCAGCTCAGCCGGGCCCCCGGTAGAGACCCAGTACTTC
-	TRBV19	-	TRBJ1-5	CASKGLNGSPNQPQHF	TGTGCCAGTAAGGGCCTTAATGGAAGCCCCAATCAGCCCCAGCATTTT
-	TRBV3-1/TRBV3-2	-	TRBJ2-2	CASSQTSTNTGELFF	TGTGCCAGCAGCCAAACCTCAACGAACACCGGGGAGCTGTTTTTT
-	TRBV7-9	-	TRBJ1-6	CASSLAGVSPLHF	TGTGCCAGCAGCTTAGCGGGGGTTTCACCCCTCCACTTT
-	TRBV29-1	-	TRBJ1-1	CSGTQGEGTEAFF	TGCAGCGGGACACAGGGAGAGGGCACTGAAGCTTTCTTT
few	TRBV7-2	-	TRBJ2-2	CASSLPGTGELFF	TGTGCCAGCAGCTTACCCGGGACCGGGGAGCTGTTTTTT
-	TRBV7-2	-	TRBJ2-7	CASSPRQGTIEQYF	TGTGCCAGCAGCCCGCGGCAGGGGACTATTGAGCAGTACTTC
-	TRBV5-6	-	TRBJ2-3	CASSPQGGFWGTDTQYF	TGTGCCAGCAGCCCCCAGGGTGGGTTTTGGGGCACAGATACGCAGTATTTT
-	TRBV29-1	-	TRBJ2-1	CSVTGGGINEQFF	TGCAGCGTGACTGGGGGTGGGATCAATGAGCAGTTCTTC
-	TRBV30	-	TRBJ2-1	CAWRGAGEQFF	TGTGCCTGGAGAGGGGCGGGTGAGCAGTTCTTC
-	TRBV5-1	TRBD1	TRBJ1-5	CASSLAGTGSNQPQHF	TGCGCCAGCAGCTTAGCCGGGACAGGGAGCAATCAGCCCCAGCATTTT
-	TRBV6-5	TRBD1	TRBJ1-2	CASSYGGRQGAYGYTF	TGTGCCAGCAGTTATGGGGGACGACAGGGGGCCTATGGCTACACCTTC
-	TRBV12-3/TRBV12-4	-	TRBJ1-1	CASTPGNTEAFF	TGTGCCAGCACCCCGGGGAACACTGAAGCTTTCTTT
-	TRBV4-2	-	TRBJ1-2	CASSHEVSPGSYGYTF	TGTGCCAGCAGCCACGAAGTTTCCCCAGGCTCCTATGGCTACACCTTC
-	TRBV3-1/TRBV3-2	-	TRBJ2-3	CASSPRLAADTQYF	TGTGCCAGCAGCCCCCGGTTAGCCGCAGATACGCAGTATTTT
few	TRBV11-2	-	TRBJ2-7	CASRRGGSPYEQYF	TGTGCCAGCAGGAGAGGGGGGAGTCCCTACGAGCAGTACTTC
-	TRBV28	TRBD1	TRBJ2-7	CASSLESGQVYSYEQYF	TGTGCCAGCAGTTTAGAGTCTGGACAGGTCTACTCCTACGAGCAGTACTTC
-	TRBV2	-	TRBJ1-5	CASSRTESVHF	TGTGCCAGCAGCCGGACGGAGTCGGTGCATTTT
once	TRBV7-2	TRBD2	TRBJ2-5	CASNDGLAGERETQYF	TGTGCCAGCAACGACGGACTAGCGGGAGAAAGGGAGACCCAGTACTTC
-	TRBV23-1	TRBD2	TRBJ2-1	CASTRTSGRNEQFF	TGCGCCAGCACGAGGACTAGCGGGAGAAATGAGCAGTTCTTC
-	TRBV28	TRBD1	TRBJ1-2	CASSYDRGLRGYTF	TGTGCCAGCAGTTACGACAGGGGGCTTCGGGGCTACACCTTC
-	TRBV6-2/TRBV6-3	-	TRBJ1-1	CASSYEAVATEAFF	TGTGCCAGCAGTTACGAGGCCGTAGCCACTGAAGCTTTCTTT
once	TRBV15	-	TRBJ1-5	CATSRVGDQPQHF	TGTGCCACCAGCAGAGTTGGCGATCAGCCCCAGCATTTT
-	TRBV4-1	-	TRBJ2-5	CASSLSSGAGETQYF	TGCGCCAGCAGCCTAAGCTCCGGGGCAGGGGAGACCCAGTACTTC
-	TRBV4-3	TRBD1	TRBJ2-2	CASSQGPGQRAGELFF	TGCGCCAGCAGCCAAGGTCCGGGACAGAGGGCCGGGGAGCTGTTTTTT
-	TRBV21-1	-	TRBJ2-7	CARNNRDHEQYF	TGTGCCAGAAATAACAGGGATCACGAGCAGTACTTC
-	TRBV25-1	TRBD2	TRBJ2-7	CATTSGSSYEQYF	TGTGCCACCACTAGCGGGAGCTCCTACGAGCAGTACTTC
-	TRBV2	-	TRBJ1-5	CASRSRQDSNQPQHF	TGTGCCAGCAGATCTCGACAGGATAGCAATCAGCCCCAGCATTTT
-	TRBV3-1/TRBV3-2	TRBD2	TRBJ2-2	CASGLAGASRTGELFF	TGTGCCAGCGGGTTAGCGGGAGCCTCCAGGACCGGGGAGCTGTTTTTT
-	TRBV6-2/TRBV6-3	-	TRBJ2-2	CASSYLEVELSPNTGELFF	TGTGCCAGCAGTTACCTCGAGGTAGAGCTGTCCCCGAACACCGGGGAGCTGTTTTTT
-	TRBV6-2/TRBV6-3	TRBD1	TRBJ1-2	CASSPDRVGGYTF	TGTGCCAGCAGCCCGGACAGGGTGGGTGGCTACACCTTC
-	TRBV5-1	-	TRBJ2-5	CASSPEGRYQETQYF	TGCGCCAGCAGCCCGGAAGGCAGGTACCAAGAGACCCAGTACTTC
-	TRBV11-1	-	TRBJ2-2	CASSLVPFTGELFF	TGTGCCAGCAGCTTAGTCCCCTTTACCGGGGAGCTGTTTTTT
-	TRBV28	TRBD1	TRBJ1-5	CASSLGTGRQPQHF	TGTGCCAGCAGTTTAGGGACAGGGCGCCAGCCCCAGCATTTT
-	TRBV19	TRBD2	TRBJ2-2	CASSSLAGGPGTGELFF	TGTGCCAGTAGTTCCCTAGCGGGAGGGCCAGGAACCGGGGAGCTGTTTTTT
-	TRBV3-1/TRBV3-2	TRBD1	TRBJ1-1	CASSLGTANTEAFF	TGTGCCAGCAGCCTGGGGACAGCGAACACTGAAGCTTTCTTT
-	TRBV5-5	TRBD1	TRBJ2-7	CASSLLGTDSYEQYF	TGTGCCAGCAGCTTGCTTGGGACAGACTCCTACGAGCAGTACTTC
-	TRBV14	-	TRBJ2-5	CASPRVETQYF	TGTGCCAGCCCCAGGGTAGAGACCCAGTACTTC
-	TRBV29-1	-	TRBJ2-3	CSVEGGQGVTGTDTQYF	TGCAGCGTCGAGGGTGGGCAGGGCGTAACCGGCACAGATACGCAGTATTTT
-	TRBV11-2	TRBD1	TRBJ1-2	CASSLDAGTGGRGYTF	TGTGCCAGCAGCTTAGACGCCGGGACAGGGGGCCGGGGCTACACCTTC
-	TRBV13	-	TRBJ2-7	CASSLVLTPYEQYF	TGTGCCAGCAGCTTAGTCCTTACACCCTACGAGCAGTACTTC
-	TRBV6-5	-	TRBJ2-1	CASSGQPSDNEQFF	TGTGCCAGCAGCGGGCAGCCGTCGGACAATGAGCAGTTCTTC